This TCR beta chain was found in a study of identical twins. Whole-study results and caveats: Compared with models, monozygotic twins showed more out-of-frame TCR alpha sharing. Insertions ran lower in abundant cord blood beta clonotypes, though not in memory repertoires.

There are a few counts of this clonotype. Its antigen is unidentified. TCRdb passed the 5' RACE reads through MiXCR, listing each CDR3 protein once. The sample lists about 460,000 distinct CDR3 sequences, approximately 14% occurring once. The CDR3 is 18 residues long. Germline CDR1 reads ENHRY; CDR2 reads SYGVKD. With 10 bases clipped from V and 1 base from J, the junction kept 13 bases outside the gene matches. The same sample was also used in a study of yellow fever vaccine responses in identical twins.

The sequence derives from a young woman in good health. The sequencing sample was made of CD4+ T cells sorted from blood. The genes are TRBV10-3 and TRBJ2-6; 10 bases agree with TRBD1. The CDR3 protein is CATPTSGTGVSGANVLTF. DNA for the CDR3: TGTGCCACCCCTACCTCCGGGACAGGGGTGTCTGGGGCCAACGTCCTGACTTTC.